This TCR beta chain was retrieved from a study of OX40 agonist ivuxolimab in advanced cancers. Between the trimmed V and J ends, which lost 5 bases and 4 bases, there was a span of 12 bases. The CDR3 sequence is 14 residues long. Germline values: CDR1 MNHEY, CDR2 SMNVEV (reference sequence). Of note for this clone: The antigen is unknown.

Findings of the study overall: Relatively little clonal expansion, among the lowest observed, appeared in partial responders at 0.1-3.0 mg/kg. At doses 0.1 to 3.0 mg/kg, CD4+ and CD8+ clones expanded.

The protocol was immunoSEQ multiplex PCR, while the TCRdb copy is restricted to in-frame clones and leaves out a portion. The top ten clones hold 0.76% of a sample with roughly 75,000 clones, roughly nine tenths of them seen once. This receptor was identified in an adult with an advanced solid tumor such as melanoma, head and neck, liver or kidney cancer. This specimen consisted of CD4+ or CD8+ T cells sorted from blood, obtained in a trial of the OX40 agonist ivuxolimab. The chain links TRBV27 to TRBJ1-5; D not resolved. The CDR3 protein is CASSPTPPNQPQHF. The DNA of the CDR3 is TGTGCCAGCAGTCCGACCCCCCCGAATCAGCCCCAGCATTTT.